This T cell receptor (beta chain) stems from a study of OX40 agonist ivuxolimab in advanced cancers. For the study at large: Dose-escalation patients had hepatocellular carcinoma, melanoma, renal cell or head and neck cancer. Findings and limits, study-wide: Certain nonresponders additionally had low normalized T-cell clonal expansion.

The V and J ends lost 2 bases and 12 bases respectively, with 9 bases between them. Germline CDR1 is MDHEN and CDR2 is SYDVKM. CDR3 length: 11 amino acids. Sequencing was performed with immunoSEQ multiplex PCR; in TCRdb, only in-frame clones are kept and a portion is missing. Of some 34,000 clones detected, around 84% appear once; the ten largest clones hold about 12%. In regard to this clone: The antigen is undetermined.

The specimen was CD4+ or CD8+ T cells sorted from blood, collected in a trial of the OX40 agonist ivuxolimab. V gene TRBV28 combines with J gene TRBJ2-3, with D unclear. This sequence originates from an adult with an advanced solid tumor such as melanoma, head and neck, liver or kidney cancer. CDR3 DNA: TGTGCCAGCAGTTTAGAGAAGACACAGTATTTT. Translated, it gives CASSLEKTQYF.